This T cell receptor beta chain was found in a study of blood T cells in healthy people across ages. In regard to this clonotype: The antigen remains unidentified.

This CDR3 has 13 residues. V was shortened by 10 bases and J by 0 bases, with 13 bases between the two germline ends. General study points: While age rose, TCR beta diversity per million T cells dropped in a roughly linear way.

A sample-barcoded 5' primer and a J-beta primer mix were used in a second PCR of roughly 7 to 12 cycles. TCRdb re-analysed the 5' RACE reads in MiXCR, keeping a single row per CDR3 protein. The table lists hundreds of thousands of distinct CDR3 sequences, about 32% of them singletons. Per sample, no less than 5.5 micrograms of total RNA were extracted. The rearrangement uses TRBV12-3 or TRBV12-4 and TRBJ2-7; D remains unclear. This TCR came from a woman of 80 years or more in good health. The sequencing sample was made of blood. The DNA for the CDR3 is TGTGCCACTGCGACGGCGAGCTCCTACGAGCAGTACTTC. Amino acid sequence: CATATASSYEQYF.